A single T cell receptor (beta chain) is shown here with its context. There are a few counts of this clone. The clone's antigen remains unknown. No qualities accompany the bases; no much larger clone lies one base away. One collaborating source in Seattle enrolled patients while the patients were actively infected and followed the patients over time throughout the course of disease. Each collaborating institution followed its own protocols to collect whole blood in K2EDTA tubes. For TCRbeta analysis, collaborators shipped samples in one of three forms: frozen whole blood, isolated PBMCs, or DNA extracted from either of those sample types. These data come from a study of blood T cell repertoires in COVID-19 (dated by TCRdb to 2020 to 2021). Some background on the complete study: The collaborator samples originated in the United States, Italy and Spain and spanned the acute and convalescent phases of COVID-19. The prospective study material was composed of cDNA or gDNA derived from T cells, B-cell-depleted T cells, or PBMCs. Deeply sampled blood TCRbeta repertoires from subjects exposed to, actively infected with, or recovered from COVID-19 were included in the dataset. The repertoires were released in a freely available public database meant as a resource for research on the immune response to SARS-CoV-2. Samples came from the ongoing ImmuneRACE study (first 160 participants) plus 1,254 subjects from 6 global collaborators. Sample metadata almost always included a de-identified subject ID, COVID-19 status, age in years and sex. Where available, HLA class I and class II types were obtained from metadata supplied by the sample provider rather than from assay-based typing. Results the study describes overall, beyond this receptor: The amount of clinical and demographic metadata varied by source and participant and was provided uncurated.

TCRbeta CDR3 regions were amplified from genomic DNA using the immunoSEQ Assay, a bias-controlled multiplex PCR. For the original study's pipeline: Nucleated cell counts per sample were estimated from amplification of reference gene primers within the assay. Sequence reads were collapsed and filtered to measure the absolute abundance of every unique TCRbeta CDR3 rearrangement. For each sample, productive Simpson clonality was calculated as the square root of Simpson's diversity index over productive rearrangements. In TCRdb, the immuneACCESS table is reduced to in-frame sequences with V and J assigned. These tables do not hold every clone; where another copy was compared, an unresolved V gene accounts for under half, and the others remain unexplained. Clonal size and the V and J genes are those of that table, whereas D and trimming came from the DNA. This sample comprises 250,000 to 300,000 clones, 70% to 90% of them detected only once. The ten largest clonotypes hold roughly 12% of the sample.

CDR1 and CDR2, looked up from the germline V gene, are LGHNA and YNFKEQ. Including the terminal cysteine and phenylalanine, the CDR3 comprises 15 residues. Only the CDR3 DNA stays, 45 bases, in frame from base 1. V ends up 0 bases short and J 2 bases short, with an unmatched junction base count of 4. This TCR was recovered from a woman under 40 with COVID-19, enrolled during active disease. The rearranged chain carries TRBV4-2 and TRBJ2-7, and TRBD2 matches 7 of the central bases. The sequencing input was peripheral blood. This receptor has the CDR3 CASSQERTRAYEQYF. The base sequence is TGTGCCAGCAGCCAAGAAAGGACTAGGGCCTACGAGCAGTACTTC.